This note documents a single TCR beta chain sequence. The clone's antigen remains unknown. The record has no base qualities; no much larger clone is one base away. These data are taken from a study of T cell changes during pregnancy in multiple sclerosis (dated by TCRdb to between 2019 and 2020). Broadly, across the study: The study examined how the T cell repertoire changed over the course of pregnancy in women with multiple sclerosis.

Library construction relied on the immunoSEQ multiplex PCR assay. TCRdb's version of the immuneACCESS table is confined to in-frame rearrangements and falls short of the full clone set. An unresolved V gene accounts for under half of the shortfall where checked; the remainder is of unknown origin. For this sample there are under 90,000 clones; approximately 90% appear just once. In total, the top ten clones hold 1.2% to 1.5% of the sample. Trimming takes 0 bases from V and 0 bases from J, and the germline ends sit 12 bases apart. The CDR3, cysteine through phenylalanine, is 16 amino acids long. Kept here is only the CDR3 DNA, which spans 48 bases and is read in frame from base 1. From a lookup of the germline V gene, CDR1 and CDR2 are SGHDN and FVKESK.

The starting material was peripheral blood, obtained in the second trimester of pregnancy. The clonotype originates from a female donor in good health, enrolled as a control in a pregnancy study. The V and J segments used are TRBV14 and TRBJ2-7; a confident D gene designation cannot be given. The nucleotide sequence reads TGTGCCAGCAGCCAAGAGTTCATGTTTCCCTCCTACGAGCAGTACTTC. This encodes CASSQEFMFPSYEQYF.